The clone carrying this TCR beta chain was counted only a few times. Using immunoSEQ multiplex PCR, the repertoire was profiled, and TCRdb retains in-frame clones only, with some absent. The sample comprises over 70,000 clones, about 80% of which are singletons, and 27% rests with the top ten. Germline V gives CDR1 DFQATT, CDR2 SNEGSKA (reference sequence). V lost 3 bases and J lost 1, with 8 bases in between. The CDR3 consists of 13 residues. The data are from a study of T cell responses to AZD1222 COVID-19 vaccine. The material sequenced was peripheral blood, taken 28 days after the second dose of the MenACWY control vaccine. This rearrangement joins TRBV20-1 to TRBJ2-3; possibly TRBD2 for D (5 bases). This clonotype originated in an adult who received the MenACWY meningococcal vaccine as a control. CDR3 nucleotide sequence: TGCAGTGCTAGTTTGGGAGGCACAGATACGCAGTATTTT. Its translation is CSASLGGTDTQYF.